This TCR beta chain originates from a study of vaccination and CD4 T cells after COVID-19 (dated by TCRdb to between 2021 and 2023). As for the study more broadly: SARS-CoV-2 positivity had been established in the convalescent patients by nasal swab PCR, and mild disease was recorded in several of these patients and severe disease in one. The convalescent cohort comprised six males and four females, including two Hispanic individuals, seven Caucasians, two Asians and one multiracial person. Participants received two doses of either the Pfizer-BioNTech BNT162b2 vaccine (n=8) or the Moderna mRNA-1273 vaccine (n=2). Post-COVID blood samples were collected from convalescent patients a median of approximately 93 days after diagnosis, with a range of about 30 to 170 days. Post-vaccine blood samples were collected a median of approximately 72 days after the second vaccine dose, ranging from roughly 12 to 241 days. Overlapping spike peptide pools from SARS-CoV-2 and from the common cold coronaviruses HCoV-NL63, HCoV-OC43 and HCoV-229E were used as culture stimuli. As controls, cultures received a CEFX viral epitope pool (the positive control), an HIV-1 Nef peptide pool (the negative control), or no peptide at all. The spike-specific CD4+ TCR repertoire was compared before and after mRNA vaccination in over nine COVID-19 convalescent patients and a handful of infection-naive healthy vaccine recipients.

The sample holds a few counts of this clonotype. Its antigen is still unknown. No quality values exist for individual bases; no much larger clone is one base distant. General study outcomes and caveats: The median count of SARS-CoV-2-reactive clonotypes went up from some 23 after infection to around 38 after vaccination, although the change was not significant. The number of convalescent patients in the study was relatively small, and the study did not examine early timepoints following natural infection. Of the vaccine-specific clones found in convalescent patients, nearly all (304 of 307) were mono-reactive for SARS-CoV-2 spike instead of being cross-reactive with common cold coronaviruses. In convalescent patients, a median roughly 83% of post-vaccine SARS-CoV-2-reactive clones were detected only after vaccination, and vaccine-specific priming was suggested by this finding.

The method behind the library was PCR. At the Johns Hopkins FTIC core, DNA from the cultured CD4+ T cells underwent TCR sequencing with the Oncomine TCR Beta short-read assay. The QIAamp micro DNA kit was used to extract genomic DNA from the cultured CD4+ T cells. Oncomine TCR Beta libraries from cultured CD4+ T cells were pooled with unique dual indexes and sequenced on an Illumina iSeq 100. The published analysis was carried out like this. Non-productive sequences were filtered out, and CDR3s that did not start with C, did not end with F or W, or were shorter than 7 amino acids were discarded. Antigen-specific clonotypes were identified with the MANAFEST web application by comparing peptide-stimulated wells with reference and other culture wells. To be called positive, a clone needed an FDR below 0.05, an odds ratio above 5, and a productive frequency above 0.1% in at least two of three replicate wells. Cross-reactive clonotypes were defined as significantly expanded in both SARS-CoV-2 spike wells and at least one common cold coronavirus spike condition. Levenshtein distances (stringdist) and unrooted phylogenetic trees (ape) in R version 3.6.1 were used to assess CDR3 homology. Through fastp at Q25 and MiXCR, TCRdb rebuilt clones from the public reads, retaining in-frame beta chains. CDR3 protein duplicates are merged, each entry listing the most common genes and DNA. The V and J calls here are based on TCRdb, not the publication. The sample data list about 19,000 distinct CDR3 sequences, and about half of these were observed just once. Roughly 4% of the sample belongs to the ten largest clones.

Taken with the paper, the label for treatment or condition translates to: roughly 10-day PBMC culture with coronavirus spike peptide pools or control peptides (ViraFEST assay). To expand antigen-specific T cells with peptide pools and then pick out the expanded clonotypes through TCR sequencing, the study relied on the ViraFEST assay. Positive SARS-CoV-2 PCR tests in the convalescent patients dated from March to December 2020, before Alpha, Beta and Delta variants emerged in the United States. Each well held approximately 2 million PBMCs cultured in IMDM containing approximately 5% human AB serum and approximately 9.8 IU/ml IL-2, with roughly 10 ug/ml peptide pools added. Half of the culture medium was replaced with fresh IL-2-containing medium on days 3 and 7. After 10 to 11 days of culture, CD4+ T cells were isolated by negative selection with the EasySep CD4+ T cell isolation kit. PBMCs were separated from whole blood using Ficoll-Paque Plus gradient centrifugation and then either used fresh or cryopreserved at -140C. Triplicate wells were generally used for each culture condition.

Reading from cysteine to phenylalanine, the CDR3 counts 15 amino acids. Only the CDR3 portion is preserved as DNA: 45 bases, with reading frame beginning at the first base. Trimming accounts for 2 bases at V and 5 bases at J, while the number of junction bases matched to no gene is 8. CDR1 is given as KGHSH and CDR2 as LQKENI, both from the germline V gene. Sequencing used CD4+ T cells from blood, cultured in vitro. Recombination connected TRBV18 to TRBJ2-5, and TRBD1 matches 7 of the central bases. This receptor was obtained from a human donor who had recovered from COVID-19. DNA sequence: TGTGCCAGCTCACCAGACAGGGTGAGGGGCGAGACCCAGTACTTC. This gives the protein CASSPDRVRGETQYF.